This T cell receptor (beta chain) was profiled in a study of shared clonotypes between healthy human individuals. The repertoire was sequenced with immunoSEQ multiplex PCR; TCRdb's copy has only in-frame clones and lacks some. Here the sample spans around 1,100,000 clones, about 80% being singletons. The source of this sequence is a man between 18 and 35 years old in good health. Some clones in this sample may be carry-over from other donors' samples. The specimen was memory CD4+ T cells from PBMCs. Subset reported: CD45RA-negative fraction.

CDR3 DNA sequence: TGTGCCAGCAGCGCTCCGGGACGGACTACCTACGAGCAGTACTTC. This translates into CASSAPGRTTYEQYF. V is TRBV27 and J is TRBJ2-7; D is possibly TRBD2 (6 bases). The V gene's germline CDR1 is MNHEY and CDR2 SMNVEV (reference sequence). The CDR3 runs to 15 residues. V shed 6 bases and J shed 2 bases, with 17 bases lying between them.